The 5 T cell receptor beta chains reported below all come from one sample, sequenced in a study of blood T cell repertoires in COVID-19. Profiling relied on immunoSEQ multiplex PCR, and the TCRdb table lists in-frame clones only, not all of them. The sample yields about 480,000 clones, around nine tenths seen once. Sequencing used PBMCs or T cells enriched from blood (not recorded which). The receptors derive from a woman between 35 and 50 years old who had recovered from COVID-19.

The rearrangement uses TRBV27 and TRBJ2-5; the match to TRBD1 covers 9 bases. The CDR3 loop spans 17 amino acids. Germline V gene lookup returns CDR1 MNHEY and CDR2 SMNVEV (reference sequence). J lost 6 bases, V lost 2 bases, and 13 bases had no gene match. DNA of the CDR3: TGTGCCAGCAGTTTAGCACCCGGGACAGGGATCAGAAAGACCCAGTACTTC. Its translation is CASSLAPGTGIRKTQYF.

The chain has TRBV3-1 (or the pseudogene TRBV3-2) and TRBJ2-3; 10 bases match TRBD2. The CDR3 totals 17 residues. The J segment lost 4 bases and the V segment lost 0 bases, leaving 7 bases of the junction unmatched. Germline CDR1 and CDR2: LGHDT and YNNKEL (reference sequence). CDR3 nucleotides: TGTGCCAGCAGCCAAGACAGTCGGAGCGGGAGGGCAGATACGCAGTATTTT. It is translated as CASSQDSRSGRADTQYF.

This chain links TRBV11-2 with TRBJ2-7; D is unresolved. V was shortened by 3 bases and J by 3 bases, with 6 bases between the two germline ends. The CDR3 totals 12 residues. The germline V gene encodes CDR1 SGHAT and CDR2 FQNNGV. Here the CDR3 reads CASSFVRYEQYF. The CDR3 DNA reads TGTGCCAGCAGCTTCGTCCGCTACGAGCAGTACTTC.

This clone showed up just once. The genes are TRBV18 and TRBJ2-2, with D tentatively TRBD1 (5 bases). V was clipped by 2 bases and J by 2 bases, with 9 bases between them. Germline loops: CDR1 KGHSH, CDR2 LQKENI. The CDR3 has 15 residues. CDR3 protein: CASSPLGQNTGELFF. Written as DNA, the CDR3 is TGTGCCAGCTCACCATTGGGGCAAAACACCGGGGAGCTGTTTTTT.

DNA of the CDR3: TGCAGTGCTAGCGAGGTGGTAGCTTTCTTT. Translation: CSASEVVAFF. This chain joins TRBV20-1 and TRBJ1-1; D gene uncertain. Trimming pared 3 bases from V and 10 bases from J, leaving 9 bases between. The CDR3 is 10 amino acids. The germline CDR1 and CDR2 sequences are DFQATT and SNEGSKA (reference sequence).